The 27 T cell receptor beta chains below come from one sample, sequenced in a study of T-cell memory formation after mild COVID-19. MiXCR was run by TCRdb on the 5' RACE reads, yielding one entry per CDR3 protein. The sample consists of 310,000 or so distinct CDR3 sequences, less than 20% of them appearing once. Sequencing used PBMCs or a T cell subset sorted from them (not recorded which). Receptor source: a man between 18 and 35 years old who had mild COVID-19 (a few samples of this study predate the infection). Cell type and time point are not known.

This clonotype turned up a few times. The chain couples TRBV11-2 to TRBJ2-3, with a weak D call TRBD2 (7 bases). Germline-derived CDR1 and CDR2 are SGHAT and FQNNGV. Trimming pared 3 bases from V and 4 bases from J, leaving 17 bases between. The CDR3 contains 16 residues. CDR3 region: CASSFRGLAVPDTQYF. In DNA, the CDR3 is TGTGCCAGCAGCTTCCGGGGGCTAGCGGTTCCAGATACGCAGTATTTT. The full variable domain, rest sourced from reference TRBV11-2 and TRBJ2-3, is EAGVAQSPRYKIIEKRQSVAFWCNPISGHATLYWYQQILGQGPKLLIQFQNNGVVDDSQLPKDRFSAERLKGVDSTLKIQPAKLEDSAVYLCASSFRGLAVPDTQYFGPGTRLTVL.

This clonotype was counted between two and nine times. In DNA, the CDR3 is TGCGCCAGCCGGCCGGGACTAGCGTCAGATACGCAGTATTTT. It specifies CASRPGLASDTQYF. The genes are TRBV5-1 and TRBJ2-3, with TRBD2 identical over 10 bases. CDR1 and CDR2 from the germline V gene are SGHRS and YFSETQ. Trimming at V came to 7 bases and at J to 4 bases, leaving 6 bases not matched to a gene. The CDR3 has 14 amino acids.

In its sample, this clonotype was seen a few times. Here the CDR3 DNA reads TGCGCCAGCAGCCAAGAAGGGCGGTGGGCTGGAGATACGCAGTATTTT. Its translation is CASSQEGRWAGDTQYF. V is TRBV4-3 and J is TRBJ2-3; no clear D gene. The CDR3 runs to 16 residues. The germline V gene has CDR1 LGHNA and CDR2 YSLEER. The V end was cut by 0 bases, the J end by 5 bases, with 15 bases between.

Here the CDR3 reads CASSTLSQGALTDTQYF. In nucleotides, the CDR3 is TGTGCCAGCAGCACCCTCTCACAGGGGGCCCTCACAGATACGCAGTATTTT. The V call is TRBV27, the J call TRBJ2-3, with 9 bases matching TRBD1. V shed 6 bases, J shed 2 bases, and the junction held 12 bases outside the gene matches. Germline CDR1 is MNHEY and CDR2 is SMNVEV (reference sequence). The CDR3 is 17 amino acids.

V and J are TRBV10-3 and TRBJ2-7; tentative D call: TRBD1 (5 bases). CDR1 and CDR2 (germline): ENHRY, SYGVKD. V lost 2 bases to trimming and J lost 6 bases, with 11 bases between them. This CDR3 contains 13 residues. CDR3 DNA: TGTGCCATCAGTGAGCGGCGGACATCCGAGCAGTACGTC. Translated: CAISERRTSEQYV.

Only a few counts were recorded for this clonotype. The chain combines TRBV4-1 with TRBJ2-5; D gene uncertain. CDR3 length: 13 amino acids. V lost 4 bases, J lost 5 bases, and 11 bases lay in between. Germline V CDR1 and CDR2: MGHRA, YSYEKL. The CDR3 loop is CASSPFIDETQYF. Here the CDR3 DNA reads TGCGCCAGCAGCCCATTTATTGATGAGACCCAGTACTTC.

This clonotype was counted between two and nine times. The chain has TRBV5-1 and TRBJ2-7, with 11 bases lining up with TRBD1. The ends lost 5 bases at V and 5 bases at J; junction bases unmatched: 6. CDR1 SGHRS and CDR2 YFSETQ come from the germline V gene. The CDR3 sequence is 14 residues long. This CDR3 reads CASSWTGGFDEQYF. CDR3 in DNA: TGCGCCAGCAGTTGGACAGGGGGCTTCGACGAGCAGTACTTC.

The genes are TRBV7-2 and TRBJ2-1; D gene ambiguous. This CDR3 spans 15 amino acids. Trimming cost V 3 bases and J 6 bases, with 15 bases left between them. Germline CDR1 is SGHTA and CDR2 is FQGNSA. Written as DNA, the CDR3 is TGTGCCAGCAGCTTTAAGAGTGGGTCGCGCAATGAGCAGTTCTTC. Translated: CASSFKSGSRNEQFF.

The V and J genes are TRBV20-1 and TRBJ2-5; the match to TRBD2 covers 8 bases. The CDR3 runs 15 residues. Germline assignment: CDR1 DFQATT and CDR2 SNEGSKA (reference sequence). The ends lost 3 bases at V and 4 bases at J; junction bases unmatched: 10. The CDR3 here is CSASRGGEVTETQYF. CDR3 nucleotides: TGCAGTGCTAGTCGGGGGGGAGAGGTGACAGAGACCCAGTACTTC.

V gene TRBV3-1 combines with J gene TRBJ2-2; D may be TRBD1 (5 bases). Trimming took off 4 bases at V and 0 bases at J, with 6 bases between the two ends. Germline loops: CDR1 LGHDT, CDR2 YNNKEL (reference sequence). CDR3 length: 14 residues. CDR3 nucleotide sequence: TGTGCCAGCAGCCCGACAGCGAACACCGGGGAGCTGTTTTTT. This encodes CASSPTANTGELFF.

There are many counts of this clonotype. This sequence joins TRBV5-1 and TRBJ1-1; D gene uncertain. The CDR3 covers 15 residues. Trimming shortened V by 3 bases and J by 4 bases, and 16 bases separated the two germline ends. Germline V gives CDR1 SGHRS, CDR2 YFSETQ. For the CDR3, the DNA is TGCGCCAGCAGCTATTTCGGGGAGGTGGGCACTGAAGCTTTCTTT. This translates into CASSYFGEVGTEAFF. The variable domain in full, completed from reference TRBV5-1 and TRBJ1-1, reads KAGVTQTPRYLIKTRGQQVTLSCSPISGHRSVSWYQQTPGQGLQFLFEYFSETQRNKGNFPGRFSGRQFSNSRSEMNVSTLELGDSALYLCASSYFGEVGTEAFFGQGTRLTVV.

This sequence joins TRBV5-1 and TRBJ2-7; perhaps D is TRBD1 or TRBD2 (5 bases each). The V gene's germline CDR1 is SGHRS and CDR2 YFSETQ. The CDR3 is made up of 16 amino acids. The ends were cut back, 1 base at V and 3 bases at J, with 17 bases in the middle. The CDR3 reads CASSLNYRDRGYEQYF. Here the CDR3 DNA reads TGCGCCAGCAGCTTGAACTACCGGGACCGAGGCTACGAGCAGTACTTC.

The sample holds a few counts of this clonotype. V gene TRBV4-1 combines with J gene TRBJ1-4, with D possibly being TRBD1 (5 bases). There are 13 residues in the CDR3. Germline V lookup: CDR1 MGHRA, CDR2 YSYEKL. Trimming pared 4 bases from V and 10 bases from J, leaving 13 bases between. This CDR3 reads CASSLTEGGKLFF. The CDR3 DNA is TGCGCCAGCAGCCTGACAGAAGGAGGAAAACTGTTTTTT.

The chain joins TRBV7-9 to TRBJ2-1; D ambiguous. The germline V gene encodes CDR1 SEHNR and CDR2 FQNEAQ (reference sequence). The V gene lost 5 bases and the J gene lost 10 bases, with 18 bases spanning the gap. CDR3 length: 14 residues. CDR3 nucleotide sequence: TGTGCCAGCAGCCCGGTTTCGGCATCCGGCGAGCAGTTCTTC. The encoded protein is CASSPVSASGEQFF. The entire variable domain, with the rest obtained from reference TRBV7-9 and TRBJ2-1, is as follows: DTGVSQNPRHKITKRGQNVTFRCDPISEHNRLYWYRQTLGQGPEFLTYFQNEAQLEKSRLLSDRFSAERPKGSFSTLEIQRTEQGDSAMYLCASSPVSASGEQFFGPGTRLTVL.

This clonotype turned up a few times. The genes are TRBV20-1 and TRBJ2-3, with D possibly TRBD2 on 5 matching bases. Germline CDR1 DFQATT, CDR2 SNEGSKA (reference sequence). The CDR3 runs 13 residues. The chain's CDR3 is CSPGFRVGDTQYF. CDR3 nucleotide sequence: TGCAGCCCGGGATTTCGGGTAGGAGATACGCAGTATTTT.

This clonotype has only a few counts. The rearrangement joins TRBV15 to TRBJ2-3; 9 nucleotides match TRBD2. V gave up 0 bases and J gave up 4 bases; unmatched junction bases: 11. The CDR3 runs 18 residues. Germline loops: CDR1 LNHNV, CDR2 YYDKDF (reference sequence). In DNA form, the CDR3 reads TGTGCCACCAGCAGAGATCCTGGGGAGCGGGGGGCTCCAGATACGCAGTATTTT. Translation: CATSRDPGERGAPDTQYF.

This chain connects TRBV30 to TRBJ2-3; D uncertain. The CDR3 contains 12 residues. Germline V gene sequence: CDR1 GTSNPN, CDR2 SVGIG (reference sequence). V was cut by 5 bases and J by 6 bases, with 12 bases left in between. This chain's CDR3 is CAWGLFPDTQYF. For the CDR3, the DNA is TGTGCCTGGGGGCTGTTCCCGGATACGCAGTATTTT.

This chain links TRBV3-1 with TRBJ2-1; D may be TRBD1 (5 bases). The CDR3 covers 15 residues. Trimming shortened V by 3 bases and J by 0 bases, and 9 bases separated the two germline ends. Germline V gene data show CDR1 as LGHDT and CDR2 as YNNKEL (reference sequence). The CDR3 loop is CASSHTGTSYNEQFF. Here the CDR3 DNA reads TGTGCCAGCAGCCATACAGGTACCTCCTACAATGAGCAGTTCTTC.

The chain employs TRBV7-8 and TRBJ2-5, with 7 positions matching TRBD2. The CDR3 is made up of 13 amino acids. V was pared by 3 bases and J by 10 bases, with 8 bases of the junction left unmatched. Looked up from germline, CDR1 is SGHVS and CDR2 is FQNEAQ. The CDR3 protein is CASSLGERGYQYF. The CDR3 nucleotides read TGTGCCAGCAGCTTGGGAGAGCGGGGCTACCAGTACTTC.

This clonotype has a handful of counts. The rearrangement uses TRBV4-3 and TRBJ1-2; D is undetermined. V shed 2 bases and J shed 5 bases, with 12 bases lying between them. The CDR3 has 14 residues. CDR1 and CDR2 from the germline V gene are LGHNA and YSLEER. This CDR3 is CASSQTRGSYGYTF. The CDR3 nucleotides are TGCGCCAGCAGCCAAACAAGAGGGTCATATGGCTACACCTTC.

The chain combines TRBV11-2 with TRBJ2-2; a possible D gene is TRBD2 (5 bases). V was trimmed by 5 bases and J by 5 bases, leaving 12 bases between them. Germline assignment: CDR1 SGHAT and CDR2 FQNNGV. The CDR3 runs 14 residues. The chain's CDR3 is CASSPRPGTGELFF. For the CDR3, the DNA is TGTGCCAGCAGCCCACGTCCGGGGACCGGGGAGCTGTTTTTT.

This clonotype turned up a few times. The rearrangement links TRBV7-2 to TRBJ1-6; TRBD1 agrees at 7 bases. Germline CDR1 is SGHTA and CDR2 is FQGNSA. The V gene end was trimmed by 5 bases and the J gene end by 4 bases; junction bases not matched to a gene: 8. The CDR3 is made up of 16 amino acids. CDR3 in DNA: TGTGCCAGCAGCCCTAACCCGGGACAGTATAATTCACCCCTCCACTTT. As protein: CASSPNPGQYNSPLHF.

J is TRBJ2-1 and V is TRBV5-1; 7 positions match TRBD1. The germline CDR1 and CDR2 sequences are SGHRS and YFSETQ. This CDR3 contains 15 residues. With 4 bases clipped from V and 0 bases from J, the junction kept 4 bases outside the gene matches. The CDR3, as DNA: TGCGCCAGCAGCCCGGGACAGCTCTCCTACAATGAGCAGTTCTTC. This gives the protein CASSPGQLSYNEQFF.

This clonotype was detected only a few times. The rearrangement links TRBV5-1 to TRBJ1-4; D might be TRBD1 (5 bases). Germline V lookup: CDR1 SGHRS, CDR2 YFSETQ. Trimming cost V 4 bases and J 4 bases, with 11 bases left between them. CDR3 length equals 14 residues. The CDR3 DNA sequence: TGCGCCAGCAGCCTCCAGGGTTATAATGAAAAACTGTTTTTT. Translating gives CASSLQGYNEKLFF.

V is TRBV7-3 and J is TRBJ1-2; TRBD1 agrees at 12 bases. Per germline, CDR1 SGHTA and CDR2 FQGTGA. This CDR3 region has 17 residues. The junction had 12 bases not matched to a gene; V was cut back by 2 bases and J by 8 bases. The CDR3 bases are TGTGCCAGCAGCTTAGCCCGCGGGGACAGGGGGCTCGAGGGCTACACCTTC. Translated: CASSLARGDRGLEGYTF.

In its sample, this clonotype was seen many times. The chain links TRBV12-3 or TRBV12-4 to TRBJ1-5; D is perhaps TRBD1 (5 bases). Trimming left V 1 base short and J 5 bases short, with 9 bases between. CDR3 length: 14 residues. CDR3 nucleotide sequence: TGTGCCAGCAGTTTAGGCAGGGTCTATCAGCCCCAGCATTTT. It yields the protein CASSLGRVYQPQHF.

The V and J genes are TRBV27 and TRBJ2-3; TRBD1 agrees at 7 bases. V gave up 3 bases and J gave up 8 bases; unmatched junction bases: 5. CDR1 is MNHEY and CDR2 is SMNVEV in the germline V gene (reference sequence). The CDR3 contains 13 residues. The CDR3 coding sequence is TGTGCCAGCAGTTTGCACGACAGGGTTACGCAGTATTTT. It yields the protein CASSLHDRVTQYF.